A selection of T cell receptor beta chains follows, all from one sample in a study of blood T cell repertoires in COVID-19. TCRdb's copy holds only in-frame clones and misses some; the assay was immunoSEQ multiplex PCR. Seen here are some 400,000 clones, around 87% observed once, and the top ten hold 1% to 1.5%. Sequencing used PBMCs or T cells enriched from blood (not recorded which). These receptor sequences come from a man aged 25 to 40 who had recovered from COVID-19. Each CDR3 is given with its conserved first and last residue. A D gene is named only where the DNA matches it firmly. The size entry is marked missing in some rows and otherwise reads once, few, many or a size class.

v_gene	abundance	d_gene	j_gene	CDR3nt	CDR3aa
TRBV30	.	.	TRBJ1-5	TGTGCCTGGAGAAGTTCTCCTCAGCAGCCCCAGCATTTT	CAWRSSPQQPQHF
TRBV19	.	.	TRBJ1-3	TGTGCCAGTAGTATACAACAGAGCTCTGGAAACACCATATATTTT	CASSIQQSSGNTIYF
TRBV12-5	.	.	TRBJ1-4	TGTGCTAGTGGAGGAGATTTCGCGGAAAAACTGTTTTTT	CASGGDFAEKLFF
TRBV18	.	.	TRBJ1-2	TGTGCCAGCTCACCAGAGCGCCGAGGGGGCTACACCTTC	CASSPERRGGYTF
TRBV12-3/TRBV12-4	.	.	TRBJ2-1	TGTGCCAGCAGCCCGCAAGCGGTGATCGAGCAGTTCTTC	CASSPQAVIEQFF
TRBV7-9	.	TRBD1	TRBJ1-6	TGTGCCAGCAGCTTAGGTGGGCAGGGGGCTAATTCACCCCTCCACTTT	CASSLGGQGANSPLHF
TRBV3-1/TRBV3-2	.	.	TRBJ2-4	TGTGCCAGCAGCCAAGGACTCCTAGCCAAAAACATTCAGTACTTC	CASSQGLLAKNIQYF
TRBV30	.	.	TRBJ2-5	TGTGCCTGGAGCCAAGGGACCGGAGGGCGAGAGACCCAGTACTTC	CAWSQGTGGRETQYF
TRBV6-5	.	.	TRBJ1-2	TGTGCCAGCAGTTCCAAGGAGGGGAATATTAACTATGGCTACACCTTC	CASSSKEGNINYGYTF
TRBV7-8	.	.	TRBJ1-4	TGTGCCAGCAGCTTAGTCGGGGAGGGACTGTTTTTT	CASSLVGEGLFF
TRBV10-2	.	TRBD1	TRBJ1-5	TGCGCCAGCAGTGCCGGGACAGGGGGGTCGGAGCCCCAGCATTTT	CASSAGTGGSEPQHF
TRBV19	.	TRBD1	TRBJ1-6	TGTGCCAGTAGTGGGGACAGGAAATCACCCCTCCACTTT	CASSGDRKSPLHF
TRBV30	.	TRBD1	TRBJ1-1	TGTGCCTGGAGTGGACTAGGGGGCCTCGACACTGAAGCTTTCTTT	CAWSGLGGLDTEAFF
TRBV5-1	.	.	TRBJ1-1	TGCGCCAGCAGCTTGGCCGGGGTCCCGAACACTGAAGCTTTCTTT	CASSLAGVPNTEAFF
TRBV30	.	.	TRBJ1-4	TGTGCCTGGAGTGTTGGGCAGGGGAATGAAAAACTGTTTTTT	CAWSVGQGNEKLFF
TRBV6-5	.	.	TRBJ1-5	TGTGCCAGCAGAGCGGGGGGAGGGCAGCCCCAGCATTTT	CASRAGGGQPQHF
TRBV6-6	.	.	TRBJ1-6	TGTGCCAGCAAGCCAGGGCTTGGATCACCCCTCCACTTT	CASKPGLGSPLHF
TRBV27	few	.	TRBJ1-1	TGTGCCAGCAGTCAAGGACACGGGAGGACTGAAGCTTTCTTT	CASSQGHGRTEAFF
TRBV18	once	TRBD1	TRBJ1-2	TGTGCCAGCTCAAAGGGACAGACCACTTATGGCTACACCTTC	CASSKGQTTYGYTF
TRBV30	.	TRBD1	TRBJ1-2	TGTGCCTGGAGTACCCCACAGGGGAACTATGGCTACACCTTC	CAWSTPQGNYGYTF
TRBV9	.	.	TRBJ1-5	TGTGCCAGCAGCGTTTTAGGGGAAGGTCAGCCCCAGCATTTT	CASSVLGEGQPQHF
TRBV6-2/TRBV6-3	.	TRBD1	TRBJ2-7	TGTGCCAGCAGCCTAGACAGGGGATCCCTCTACGAGCAGTACTTC	CASSLDRGSLYEQYF
TRBV10-3	.	.	TRBJ1-2	TGTGCCAGCACCCGGGGGGGGCAGGGCTATGGCTACACCTTC	CASTRGGQGYGYTF
TRBV12-5	.	.	TRBJ1-1	TGTGCTAGTGGGGGTGGGTTGAGGGAGGGGACTGAAGCTTTCTTT	CASGGGLREGTEAFF
TRBV3-1/TRBV3-2	.	TRBD1	TRBJ2-5	TGTGCCAGCAGCCATGTTATTTCGGACAGGATAGCCCAAGAGACCCAGTACTTC	CASSHVISDRIAQETQYF
TRBV5-4	.	.	TRBJ2-5	TGTGCCAGCAGCCCCGGGGCCCAGGGGGAGACCCAGTACTTC	CASSPGAQGETQYF
TRBV6-5	.	.	TRBJ1-5	TGTGCCAGCAGGAACCAGGAGGGTGGAGATCAGCCCCAGCATTTT	CASRNQEGGDQPQHF
TRBV5-4	.	.	TRBJ1-4	TGTGCCAGCAGCTTTGGAGGGCAGGAGGGTGAAAAACTGTTTTTT	CASSFGGQEGEKLFF
TRBV18	.	.	TRBJ2-7	TGTGCCAGCTCACTTTTGGCAGGAGCGGTGGCCTACGAGCAGTACTTC	CASSLLAGAVAYEQYF
TRBV5-6	.	TRBD1	TRBJ2-7	TGTGCCAGCAGCTTGCCACAGGGGGGTTACGAGCAGTACTTC	CASSLPQGGYEQYF
TRBV10-3	.	TRBD1	TRBJ1-1	TGTGCCATCGGGGGGACAGGCTACACTGAAGCTTTCTTT	CAIGGTGYTEAFF
TRBV6-6	.	.	TRBJ1-2	TGTGCCAGCAGTTACTTGCGGGGTGGCTACACCTTC	CASSYLRGGYTF